This entry features one T cell receptor (beta chain) sequence. Its antigen remains unidentified. The record has no base qualities; no much larger clone is one base away. The cohort consisted of approximately 670 healthy bone marrow donors. Cohort members were all nominally healthy when sampled, although unrecorded immune exposures were likely present. The donor was CMV seronegative and belonged to the group of approximately 320 seronegative cohort members. A peripheral blood sample was collected from each donor, and TCR beta sequencing was performed on peripheral blood mononuclear cells. Genomic DNA was extracted from the blood cell samples with the Qiagen DNeasy Blood Extraction Kit. This specimen belongs to a study of cytomegalovirus exposure and HLA in healthy donors (dated by TCRdb to about 2017). For the study in its entirety: In an earlier analysis of under 750 of the donors, around 290 Gb of sequence data and 117 million unique TCR beta sequences from roughly 180 million T cells were reported. Roughly 290 gigabases of sequencing data and roughly 80 million unique TCR sequences made up an early release that covered several hundred HLA-typed donors. Of the approximately 370 genotyped donors, less than 90% were placed in the genetic ancestry cluster associated with self-reported Caucasian donors. The study aimed to test whether cataloging public T cell receptors could reveal signatures of past pathogen exposure. The study used immunosequencing to profile the T cell repertoires of hundreds of subjects and linked those repertoires to cytomegalovirus serostatus. Along with the approximately 650-subject first cohort, a separate validation cohort of over 90 different subjects was used. To predict cytomegalovirus infection status, the study brought together high-throughput TCR immunosequencing, statistical association of individual TCRs with disease status, and machine learning. A later analysis re-analyzed previously published TCR beta repertoires from roughly 600 donors and added high-resolution HLA genotyping to study TCR occurrence patterns. The later analysis used no new phenotypic data to find candidate immune exposures, relying instead on TCR beta sequences and their occurrence across donors. In an earlier analysis of over 550 of the donors, high-throughput TCR beta sequencing was used to judge whether each TCR beta V gene segment behaved as functional or pseudogenic. Donor age, sex, ethnicity and CMV serostatus were compiled together with the repertoire data. A later genetic analysis took genome-wide SNP genotypes for about 55% of the 666 donors and used that subset as a discovery cohort. All discovery cohort repertoires had been generated on a single sequencing platform. HLA typing included class I and class II loci at four-digit resolution. Typing coverage differed by locus: A, B, C, DRB1 and DQB1 were typed in about 629-640 donors, DQA1 in 522, DPA1 in 600 to 610, and DPB1 in 400 to 490. A few DR-DQ haplotypes were treated as single units for association and clustering because of strong linkage in the cohort. On average, over 200,000 unique TCR beta nucleotide sequences were sequenced per donor among about 400 genotyped donors of the cohort, with about 19% of those sequences being non-productive.

Overall results and qualifications from the work: Linkage disequilibrium might explain the correlated functional status among segregating V segments, but an unknown experimental factor could not be excluded. In vitro tests confirmed that a few of the cytomegalovirus-associated TCR beta chains recognize cytomegalovirus antigens. Some IMGT-functional V segments, including TRBV6-2 and TRBV6-3, could not be told apart with the 87-base-pair reads, so those segments were excluded. According to the authors, the approach could potentially be generalized to other disease states and immunological phenotypes. Roughly uniform sequencing depth across donors was assumed in presence/absence analyses, although this assumption may not hold. In a later analysis, several top co-occurrence clusters were reported to appear linked to parvovirus B19, influenza, CMV and Epstein-Barr virus. Most TCR sequences were seen in very few donors, while some public TCRs were found in many individuals. The earlier analysis of approximately 540 of the donors excluded some 15 rarely observed V segments, including chromosome 9 orphons, because counts were too low. According to a later analysis, TCR association rates differed among HLA loci, with DRB1 alleles showing the most associated TCRs and HLA-C alleles showing the fewest. When HLA alleles, especially DR and DQ, strongly co-occurred, attributing TCR associations to individual alleles was difficult. According to a later genetic analysis, donors in an Asian-associated ancestry cluster had fewer N-insertions in productive TCRs than the approximately 630-donor mean. In this cohort, only TCR beta chains were sequenced, and detectable features were limited by the absence of alpha or paired-chain data. An earlier analysis of several hundred of the donors showed that most TCR beta V segments appeared in productive rearrangements either about 90% or about 30% of the time, which broadly matched IMGT annotations. A later analysis found that HLA-associated TCR beta chains were more clonally expanded and had lower generation probabilities than equally common non-associated chains. A further reported finding was that TCR beta sequences accurately predicted the HLA-A and HLA-B alleles for most subjects in the first cohort. A total of fewer than 200 TCR beta chains were listed by the study as associated with cytomegalovirus. In a later analysis, some 17,000 TCR beta sequences were associated with specific HLA alleles at a false discovery rate of 0.05. In both the original and validation cohorts, the classifier was reported to diagnose cytomegalovirus status with high specificity and sensitivity. HLA typing was unavailable for some donors at each locus, so association tests used only the typed subset. A cluster of highly shared sequence variants was judged likely to represent a technical artifact of the sequencing pipeline. Immune exposure information for the cohort was limited to CMV serostatus. A later analysis found that most CMV-associated TCR beta chains appeared HLA-restricted, with HLA associations seemingly driven largely by CMV exposure. V-gene and J-gene trimming of TCR beta chains was associated with a missense DCLRE1C variant in a later genetic analysis, and the association was replicated in an independent cohort.

The library was obtained by the immunoSEQ multiplex PCR assay. For the multiplex PCR, a mixture combining 60 forward primers for TCR Vbeta segments and 13 reverse primers for TCR Jbeta segments was used. A multiplex PCR assay on genomic DNA amplified the CDR3 region of rearranged TCR beta genes. On the Illumina HiSeq System, the amplified TCR beta libraries were sequenced as 87-base-pair reads. Per the original workflow: A later analysis counted about 80 million unique TCR beta chains across the 550 to 800 repertoires, and 10 million to 11 million of these chains were shared by at least two donors. A nearest-neighbor algorithm error-corrected the raw reads and collapsed the reads into unique sequences, merging closely related sequences to remove PCR and sequencing errors. V, D and J gene segments were assigned by aligning CDR3 sequences to IMGT reference sequences. For a sequence to be retained, a match of at least six nucleotides to both a V gene segment and a J gene segment was required. Rearrangements were called productive when the CDR3 lacked stop codons and stayed in frame with V and J; all others were non-productive. Following IMGT convention, CDR3 was defined as the stretch from the second conserved V-encoded cysteine to the conserved J-encoded phenylalanine. The earlier analysis of 587 of the donors excluded sequences that lacked an unambiguous match to a single V gene segment. An earlier analysis of 450 to 650 of the donors called V segments functional above 56.7% productive rearrangements and segregating when the between-donor standard deviation exceeded 5%. A statistical classification framework was built to diagnose cytomegalovirus status from the catalog of TCR beta chain sequences. A later analysis assigned V and J genes by comparing TCR nucleotide sequences with IMGT/GENE-DB human TR gene sequences. Using the TCRdist pipeline, a later analysis assigned CDR3 sequences along with most-parsimonious VDJ recombination scenarios. In a later analysis, each TCR beta chain was defined by its CDR3 amino acid sequence together with its V-gene family, and reads without a unique V-gene family were excluded. A later analysis removed 592 highly shared, low-generation-probability nucleotide sequences to deal with suspected cross-contamination and a sequencing artifact. In a later analysis, a clonal expansion index was calculated for each public chain from normalized within-repertoire ranks of inferred template counts. In a later analysis, generation probabilities were computed with a VDJ recombination model fitted to out-of-frame rearrangements, and the resulting probabilities were checked against IGoR. In a later analysis, TCR-TCR, TCR-HLA and TCR-CMV co-occurrence was scored with hypergeometric tests, and a repertoire-size bias correction was applied to TCR pairs. To estimate false discovery rates, a later analysis permuted the HLA or CMV assignments 20 times. In a later analysis, co-occurring TCRs were grouped using DBSCAN, with TCRdist sequence similarity added in when clustering inside HLA-allele-positive subsets. Repertoires with fewer than 30,000 or more than 120,000 public chains were left out of co-occurrence clustering, as were about 5 repertoires with anomalous nucleotide sharing. Entries here come from immuneACCESS through TCRdb and include only in-frame sequences with V and J called. Some clones fail to appear in such tables; in the studies checked, an unresolved V gene covers under half of the shortfall, and the cause of the remainder is unknown. V and J calls and clone size are given by that table; D and trimming were obtained from the DNA. Recorded for this sample are roughly 120,000 clones; less than 80% of them occurred a single time. About 2% of the sample comes from the top ten.

CDR1 and CDR2, looked up from the germline V gene, are KGHSH and LQKENI. The CDR3 spans 15 residues, from the cysteine through the phenylalanine. The entry retains the CDR3 DNA only, 45 bases that are in frame from base 1. The junction carries 11 bases between V and J, which are trimmed by 3 bases and 2 bases respectively. Sequenced material: PBMCs. The receptor comes from a man over 45 in good health and CMV-seronegative. Here the chain combines TRBV18 and TRBJ1-5; the D gene is possibly TRBD1, with 6 bases matching. The DNA sequence follows: TGTGCCAGCTCACCGATGGGGGCGGGCAATCAGCCCCAGCATTTT. Its amino acids are CASSPMGAGNQPQHF.